The subject of this entry is one TCR beta chain. The sample is drawn from a study of CD8 T cells in Susac syndrome. Random hexamers were used to reverse transcribe an amount of roughly 0.5 to 1 ug RNA. immunoSEQ multiplex PCR amplified TCR beta CDR3 across 54 Vbeta, 13 Jbeta. TCRdb reprocessed the immunoSEQ multiplex PCR reads with MiXCR, giving one entry per CDR3 protein. The sample has a few hundred thousand distinct CDR3 sequences, about 95% seen once. Sequencing of TCR beta was performed on blood CD8+ T cells and on blood CD4+ T cells. The multiple sclerosis controls comprised treatment-naive patients whose relapsing-remitting disease was stable or active. FACS enriched CD8+ TEMRA cells, while bulk CD8+ and CD4+ were negatively isolated. The ends were cut back, 0 bases at V and 15 bases at J, with 10 bases in the middle. CDR1 and CDR2 from the germline V gene are SGDLS and YYNGEE. There are 11 residues in the CDR3.

J is TRBJ2-1 and V is TRBV9; D gene uncertain. This receptor was identified in a human donor with multiple sclerosis. The sequenced sample consisted of CD4+ T cells from PBMCs. The CDR3 protein is CASSVEGFLFF. DNA for the CDR3: TGTGCCAGCAGCGTAGAAGGGTTTCTGTTCTTC.